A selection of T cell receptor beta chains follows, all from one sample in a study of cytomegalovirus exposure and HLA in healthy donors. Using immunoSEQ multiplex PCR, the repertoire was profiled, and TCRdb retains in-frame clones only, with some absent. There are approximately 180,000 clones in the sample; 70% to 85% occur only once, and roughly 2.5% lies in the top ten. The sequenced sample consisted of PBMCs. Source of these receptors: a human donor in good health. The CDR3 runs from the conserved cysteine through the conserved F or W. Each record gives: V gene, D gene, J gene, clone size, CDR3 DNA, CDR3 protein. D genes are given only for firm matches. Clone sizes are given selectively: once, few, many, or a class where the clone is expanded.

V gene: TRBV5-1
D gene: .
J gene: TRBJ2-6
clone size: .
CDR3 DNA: TGCGCCAGCAGCTTACAGGGGGGGTCTTCTGGGGCCAACGTCCTGACTTTC
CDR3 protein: CASSLQGGSSGANVLTF

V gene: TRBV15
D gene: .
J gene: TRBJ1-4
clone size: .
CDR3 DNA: TGTGCCACCAGCAGAGATGAGCAGGGTTTGGAGGAAAAACTGTTTTTT
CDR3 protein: CATSRDEQGLEEKLFF

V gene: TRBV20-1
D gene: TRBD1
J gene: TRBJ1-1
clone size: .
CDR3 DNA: TGCAGTGCTAGTCGGACAGGGCGAGCTTTCTTT
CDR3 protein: CSASRTGRAFF

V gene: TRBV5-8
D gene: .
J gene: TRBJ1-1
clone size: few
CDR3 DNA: TGTGCCAGCAGCTTTCGCCAAAGGGGCCGTGAAGCTTTCTTT
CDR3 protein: CASSFRQRGREAFF

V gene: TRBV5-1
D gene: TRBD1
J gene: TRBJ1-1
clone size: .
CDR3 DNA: TGCGCCAGCAGCTTGGCCGAATCTGGGACAGCTGAAGCTTTCTTT
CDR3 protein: CASSLAESGTAEAFF

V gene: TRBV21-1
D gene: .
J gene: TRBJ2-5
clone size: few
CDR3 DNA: TGTGCCAGCAGCAAAGTAGGGCGGGGGGAAGAGACCCAGTACTTC
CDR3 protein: CASSKVGRGEETQYF

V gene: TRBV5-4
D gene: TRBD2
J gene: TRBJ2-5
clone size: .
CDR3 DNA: TGTGCCAGCAGCACGGGACTAGCGGGGGGGGAAGAGACCCAGTACTTC
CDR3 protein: CASSTGLAGGEETQYF

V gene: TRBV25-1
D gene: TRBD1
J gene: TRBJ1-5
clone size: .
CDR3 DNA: TGTGCCAGCAGTGCCCTTCTCGGACAGGCGACGGATCAGCCCCAGCATTTT
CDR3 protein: CASSALLGQATDQPQHF

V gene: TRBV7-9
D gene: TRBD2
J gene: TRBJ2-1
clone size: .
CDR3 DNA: TGTGCCAGCAGCCATCCCCTAGCGGGGGTGTACAATGAGCAGTTCTTC
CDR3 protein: CASSHPLAGVYNEQFF

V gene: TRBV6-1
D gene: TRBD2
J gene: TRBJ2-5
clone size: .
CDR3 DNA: TGTGCCAGCAGTGAAGGTGGCGGGGGGGGGCAAGAGACCCAGTACTTC
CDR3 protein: CASSEGGGGGQETQYF

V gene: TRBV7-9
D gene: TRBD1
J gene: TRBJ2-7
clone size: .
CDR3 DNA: TGTGCCAGCAGCTTGGGACAGGGACCCGACGAGCAGTACTTC
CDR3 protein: CASSLGQGPDEQYF

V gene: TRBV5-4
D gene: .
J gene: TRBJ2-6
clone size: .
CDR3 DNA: TGTGCCAGCAGCCGGGCAGGGCCTGGGGCCAACGTCCTGACTTTC
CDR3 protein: CASSRAGPGANVLTF

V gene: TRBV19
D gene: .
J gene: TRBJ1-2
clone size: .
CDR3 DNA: TGTGCCAGTAGTATAGCCGACTATGGCTACACCTTC
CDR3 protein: CASSIADYGYTF

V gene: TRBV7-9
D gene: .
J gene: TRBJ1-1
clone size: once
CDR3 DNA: TGTGCCAGCAGCGTCCTGGGCAGAGGGGGATACACTGAAGCTTTCTTT
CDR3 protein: CASSVLGRGGYTEAFF

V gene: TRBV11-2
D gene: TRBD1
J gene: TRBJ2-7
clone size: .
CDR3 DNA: TGTGCCAGCAGCTCACAGGGGGAATACGAGCAGTACTTC
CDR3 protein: CASSSQGEYEQYF